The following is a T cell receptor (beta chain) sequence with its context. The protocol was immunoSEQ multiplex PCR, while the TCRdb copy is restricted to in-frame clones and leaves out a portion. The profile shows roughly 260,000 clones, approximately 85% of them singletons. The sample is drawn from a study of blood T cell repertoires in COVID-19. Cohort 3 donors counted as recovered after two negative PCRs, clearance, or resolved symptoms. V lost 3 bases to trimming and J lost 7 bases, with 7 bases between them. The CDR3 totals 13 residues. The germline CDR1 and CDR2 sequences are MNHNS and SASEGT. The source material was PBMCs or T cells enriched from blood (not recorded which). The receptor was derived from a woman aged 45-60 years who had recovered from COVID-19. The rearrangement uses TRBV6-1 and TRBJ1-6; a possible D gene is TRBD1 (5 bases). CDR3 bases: TGTGCCAGCAGTGAGGCAGGGAATTCACCCCTCCACTTT. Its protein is CASSEAGNSPLHF.